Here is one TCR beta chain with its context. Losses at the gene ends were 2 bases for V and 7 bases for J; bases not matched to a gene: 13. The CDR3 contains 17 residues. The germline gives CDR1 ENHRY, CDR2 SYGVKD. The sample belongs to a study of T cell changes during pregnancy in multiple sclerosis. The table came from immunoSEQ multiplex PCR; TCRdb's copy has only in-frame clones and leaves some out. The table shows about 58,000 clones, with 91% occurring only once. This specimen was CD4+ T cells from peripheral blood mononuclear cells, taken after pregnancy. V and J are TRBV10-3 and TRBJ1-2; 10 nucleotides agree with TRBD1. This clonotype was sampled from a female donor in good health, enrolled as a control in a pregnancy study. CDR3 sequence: CAISEDAGQGKTRGYTF. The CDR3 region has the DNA TGTGCCATCAGTGAGGATGCGGGACAGGGGAAAACCCGTGGCTACACCTTC.